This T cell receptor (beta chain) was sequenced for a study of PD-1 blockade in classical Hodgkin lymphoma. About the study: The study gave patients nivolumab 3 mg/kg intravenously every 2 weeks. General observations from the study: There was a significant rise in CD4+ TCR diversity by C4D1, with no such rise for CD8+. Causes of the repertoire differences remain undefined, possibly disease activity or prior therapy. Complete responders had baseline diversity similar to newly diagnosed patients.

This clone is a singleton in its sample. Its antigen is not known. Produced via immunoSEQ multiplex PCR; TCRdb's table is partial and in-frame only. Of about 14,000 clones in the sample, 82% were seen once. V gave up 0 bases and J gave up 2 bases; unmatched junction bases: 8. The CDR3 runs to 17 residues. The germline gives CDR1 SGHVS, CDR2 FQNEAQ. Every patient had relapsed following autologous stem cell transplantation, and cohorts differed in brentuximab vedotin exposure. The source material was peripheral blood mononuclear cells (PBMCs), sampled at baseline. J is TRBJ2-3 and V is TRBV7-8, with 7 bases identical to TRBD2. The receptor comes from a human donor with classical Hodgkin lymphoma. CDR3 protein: CASSLAEAWDYTDTQYF. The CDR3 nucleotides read TGTGCCAGCAGCTTAGCGGAGGCTTGGGACTACACAGATACGCAGTATTTT.